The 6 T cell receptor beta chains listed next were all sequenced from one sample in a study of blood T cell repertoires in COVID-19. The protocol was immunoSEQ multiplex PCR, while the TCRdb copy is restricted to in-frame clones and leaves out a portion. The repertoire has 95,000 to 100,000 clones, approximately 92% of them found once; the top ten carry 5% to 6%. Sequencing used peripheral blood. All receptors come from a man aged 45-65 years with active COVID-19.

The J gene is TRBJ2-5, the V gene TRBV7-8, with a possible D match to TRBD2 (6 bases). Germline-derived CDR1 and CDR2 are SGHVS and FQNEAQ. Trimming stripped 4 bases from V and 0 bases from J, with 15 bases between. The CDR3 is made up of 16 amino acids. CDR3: CASSSTRDLYQETQYF. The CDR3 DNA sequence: TGTGCCAGCAGCTCCACTAGGGACTTGTACCAAGAGACCCAGTACTTC.

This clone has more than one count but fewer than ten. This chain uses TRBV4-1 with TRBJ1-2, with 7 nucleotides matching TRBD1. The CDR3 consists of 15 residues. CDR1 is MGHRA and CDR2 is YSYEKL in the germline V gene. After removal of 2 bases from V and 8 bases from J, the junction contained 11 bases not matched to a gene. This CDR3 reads CASSQQWTGTDGYTF. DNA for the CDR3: TGCGCCAGCAGCCAACAATGGACCGGGACAGACGGCTACACCTTC.

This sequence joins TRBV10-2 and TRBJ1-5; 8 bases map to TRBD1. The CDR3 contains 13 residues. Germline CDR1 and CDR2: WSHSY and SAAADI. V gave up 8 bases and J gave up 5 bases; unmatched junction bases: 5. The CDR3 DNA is TGCGCCAGCGGGGGACAGGTGGATCAGCCCCAGCATTTT. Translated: CASGGQVDQPQHF.

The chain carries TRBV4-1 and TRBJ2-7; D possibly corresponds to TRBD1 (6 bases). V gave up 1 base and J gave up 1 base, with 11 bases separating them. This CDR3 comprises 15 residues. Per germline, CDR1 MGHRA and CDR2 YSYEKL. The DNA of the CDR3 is TGCGCCAGCAGCCAAGGTACAGGGAAATCCTACGAGCAGTACTTC. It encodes CASSQGTGKSYEQYF.

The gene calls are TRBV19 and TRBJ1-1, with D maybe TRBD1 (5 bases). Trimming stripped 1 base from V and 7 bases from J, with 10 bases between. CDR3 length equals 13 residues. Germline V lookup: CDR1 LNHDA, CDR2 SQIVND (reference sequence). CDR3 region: CASSIVVRGEAFF. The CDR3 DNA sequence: TGTGCCAGTAGTATAGTGGTAAGGGGTGAAGCTTTCTTT.

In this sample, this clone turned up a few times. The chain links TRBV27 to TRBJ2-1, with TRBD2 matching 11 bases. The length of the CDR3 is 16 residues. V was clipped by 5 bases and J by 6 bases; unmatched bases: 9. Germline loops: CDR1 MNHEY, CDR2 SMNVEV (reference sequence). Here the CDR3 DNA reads TGTGCCAGCAGTCCGACGACTAGCGGGGCCTCCAATGAGCAGTTCTTC. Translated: CASSPTTSGASNEQFF.